This is a list of T cell receptor beta chains from one sample in a study of OX40 agonist ivuxolimab in advanced cancers. Sequencing was performed with immunoSEQ multiplex PCR; in TCRdb, only in-frame clones are kept and a portion is missing. This table has approximately 58,000 clones, roughly nine tenths appearing once. The source material was CD4+ or CD8+ T cells sorted from blood, sampled in a trial of the OX40 agonist ivuxolimab. Every receptor here comes from an adult with an advanced solid tumor such as melanoma, head and neck, liver or kidney cancer. CDR3s include the opening cysteine and the closing phenylalanine or tryptophan. Fields, in order: clone size, D gene, J gene, V gene, CDR3 protein, CDR3 DNA. A D gene is named only where the DNA matches it firmly. Clone size is not always given. Where it is, it says once, few, many or a class for expanded clones.

size: NA; D: TRBD1; J: TRBJ2-7; V: TRBV7-2; CDR3: CASRPTGGISYEQYF; DNA: TGTGCCAGCAGACCGACAGGGGGCATTTCCTACGAGCAGTACTTC
size: NA; D: NA; J: TRBJ2-1; V: TRBV5-5; CDR3: CASSLGDGGPREQFF; DNA: TGTGCCAGCAGCTTGGGGGATGGCGGTCCCCGTGAGCAGTTCTTC
size: once; D: NA; J: TRBJ2-5; V: TRBV20-1; CDR3: CSASIEETQYF; DNA: TGCAGTGCTAGTATCGAGGAGACCCAGTACTTC
size: NA; D: NA; J: TRBJ2-1; V: TRBV20-1; CDR3: CSAIEGEQFF; DNA: TGCAGTGCTATTGAGGGTGAGCAGTTCTTC
size: NA; D: NA; J: TRBJ2-5; V: TRBV29-1; CDR3: CSVGREETQYF; DNA: TGCAGCGTTGGCAGGGAAGAGACCCAGTACTTC
size: NA; D: NA; J: TRBJ1-2; V: TRBV28; CDR3: CASSSPGGSFYGYTF; DNA: TGTGCCAGCAGCTCCCCCGGGGGGTCTTTCTATGGCTACACCTTC
size: NA; D: NA; J: TRBJ1-1; V: TRBV7-9; CDR3: CASSPSYTEAFF; DNA: TGTGCCAGCAGCCCAAGCTATACTGAAGCTTTCTTT
size: NA; D: NA; J: TRBJ2-3; V: TRBV7-2; CDR3: CASSFPLDTQYF; DNA: TGTGCCAGCAGCTTCCCCCTGGATACGCAGTATTTT
size: NA; D: NA; J: TRBJ1-4; V: TRBV2; CDR3: CASSDARGDEKLFF; DNA: TGTGCCAGCAGTGACGCCAGAGGAGATGAAAAACTGTTTTTT
size: NA; D: TRBD1; J: TRBJ2-5; V: TRBV6-5; CDR3: CASRTRTGVQETQYF; DNA: TGTGCCAGCAGAACCCGGACAGGGGTACAAGAGACCCAGTACTTC
size: once; D: TRBD1; J: TRBJ2-3; V: TRBV5-1; CDR3: CASRDSITDTQYF; DNA: TGCGCCAGCCGGGACAGCATAACAGATACGCAGTATTTT
size: NA; D: NA; J: TRBJ2-4; V: TRBV4-3; CDR3: CASSQDRSADTVKNIQYF; DNA: TGCGCCAGCAGCCAAGATAGGTCGGCGGACACAGTAAAAAACATTCAGTACTTC
size: NA; D: NA; J: TRBJ2-7; V: TRBV9; CDR3: CASSPRPGTPYEQYF; DNA: TGTGCCAGCAGCCCGCGACCGGGAACCCCCTACGAGCAGTACTTC
size: NA; D: TRBD2; J: TRBJ2-7; V: TRBV4-2; CDR3: CASSSTGTSGRVGYEQYF; DNA: TGTGCCAGCAGCAGCACCGGGACTAGCGGGAGGGTGGGCTACGAGCAGTACTTC
size: NA; D: NA; J: TRBJ2-1; V: TRBV7-3; CDR3: CASSPEAVREQFF; DNA: TGTGCCAGCAGCCCGGAGGCGGTCCGGGAGCAGTTCTTC
size: NA; D: NA; J: TRBJ1-2; V: TRBV5-1; CDR3: CASSLGSALDYGYTF; DNA: TGCGCCAGCAGCTTGGGCTCAGCCCTGGACTATGGCTACACCTTC
size: once; D: NA; J: TRBJ1-1; V: TRBV29-1; CDR3: CSVVAETEAFF; DNA: TGCAGCGTTGTAGCGGAGACTGAAGCTTTCTTT
size: NA; D: TRBD1; J: TRBJ1-1; V: TRBV4-1; CDR3: CASSQVGRGGTEAFF; DNA: TGCGCCAGCAGCCAAGTGGGCAGGGGGGGCACTGAAGCTTTCTTT
size: NA; D: NA; J: TRBJ2-1; V: TRBV4-2; CDR3: CASSQEGGSYNEQFF; DNA: TGTGCCAGCAGCCAAGAGGGTGGCTCCTACAATGAGCAGTTCTTC
size: NA; D: NA; J: TRBJ1-1; V: TRBV7-9; CDR3: CASSRGDFNTEAFF; DNA: TGTGCCAGCAGCCGGGGCGACTTCAACACTGAAGCTTTCTTT
size: NA; D: TRBD1; J: TRBJ2-5; V: TRBV11-2; CDR3: CASSLEGDSIIQETQYF; DNA: TGTGCCAGCAGCTTAGAGGGGGACAGTATAATCCAAGAGACCCAGTACTTC
size: NA; D: NA; J: TRBJ1-4; V: TRBV16; CDR3: CASSLRVTLMRKLFF; DNA: TGTGCCAGCAGCCTTAGGGTGACACTAATGCGAAAACTGTTTTTT
size: NA; D: NA; J: TRBJ2-7; V: TRBV5-6; CDR3: CASSLPGDTYEQYF; DNA: TGTGCCAGCAGCTTGCCCGGGGACACCTACGAGCAGTACTTC
size: NA; D: NA; J: TRBJ2-2; V: TRBV7-9; CDR3: CASSERLANTGELFF; DNA: TGTGCCAGCAGCGAGCGACTTGCGAACACCGGGGAGCTGTTTTTT
size: few; D: NA; J: TRBJ1-2; V: TRBV28; CDR3: CASSLFGTQPIGGYTF; DNA: TGTGCCAGCAGTTTATTCGGGACACAACCAATCGGTGGCTACACCTTC
size: once; D: TRBD1; J: TRBJ2-5; V: TRBV11-2; CDR3: CASSLVGGYQETQYF; DNA: TGTGCCAGCAGCTTAGTAGGGGGCTACCAAGAGACCCAGTACTTC
size: NA; D: NA; J: TRBJ2-3; V: TRBV21-1; CDR3: CASSKEAAPERRDTQYF; DNA: TGTGCCAGCAGCAAAGAGGCGGCTCCAGAACGTAGAGATACGCAGTATTTT
size: NA; D: NA; J: TRBJ2-3; V: TRBV10-3; CDR3: CAISESKTGADTQYF; DNA: TGTGCCATCAGTGAGTCGAAGACGGGCGCAGATACGCAGTATTTT
size: NA; D: NA; J: TRBJ2-3; V: TRBV9; CDR3: CASSVGRDTQYF; DNA: TGTGCCAGCAGCGTAGGCAGGGATACGCAGTATTTT
size: once; D: NA; J: TRBJ1-1; V: TRBV28; CDR3: CASTEPLNTEAFF; DNA: TGTGCCAGCACCGAGCCATTGAACACTGAAGCTTTCTTT
size: once; D: NA; J: TRBJ2-7; V: TRBV5-1; CDR3: CASSREGGGYEQYF; DNA: TGCGCCAGCAGCCGGGAAGGGGGTGGGTACGAGCAGTACTTC
size: few; D: TRBD2; J: TRBJ2-1; V: TRBV5-1; CDR3: CASRAGTSYNEQFF; DNA: TGCGCCAGCAGGGCCGGGACTAGTTACAATGAGCAGTTCTTC
size: NA; D: TRBD1; J: TRBJ1-1; V: TRBV11-1; CDR3: CASSPEGAGTEAFF; DNA: TGTGCCAGCAGCCCCGAGGGGGCAGGCACTGAAGCTTTCTTT
size: NA; D: NA; J: TRBJ2-1; V: TRBV21-1; CDR3: CASSFLPPGDTYNEQFF; DNA: TGTGCCAGCAGCTTTTTACCCCCGGGAGACACCTACAATGAGCAGTTCTTC
size: few; D: NA; J: TRBJ2-7; V: TRBV6-5; CDR3: CASSYSRDNSYEQYF; DNA: TGTGCCAGCAGTTACTCCCGGGACAACTCCTACGAGCAGTACTTC
size: NA; D: TRBD2; J: TRBJ2-6; V: TRBV7-6; CDR3: CASSLGLAGSSGANVLTF; DNA: TGTGCCAGCAGCTTAGGTCTAGCGGGGAGCTCTGGGGCCAACGTCCTGACTTTC
size: NA; D: NA; J: TRBJ2-1; V: TRBV18; CDR3: CASSPGRSSYNEQFF; DNA: TGTGCCAGCTCACCAGGCCGGAGCTCCTACAATGAGCAGTTCTTC
size: few; D: NA; J: TRBJ1-5; V: TRBV18; CDR3: CASSTETHQPQHF; DNA: TGTGCCAGCTCAACTGAGACTCATCAGCCCCAGCATTTT
size: NA; D: NA; J: TRBJ1-2; V: TRBV27; CDR3: CASRDTGIYGYTF; DNA: TGTGCCAGCAGGGATACCGGAATCTATGGCTACACCTTC
size: NA; D: TRBD1; J: TRBJ2-3; V: TRBV5-1; CDR3: CASKDRDRGEDTQYF; DNA: TGCGCCAGCAAGGACCGGGACAGGGGAGAAGATACGCAGTATTTT
size: NA; D: TRBD1; J: TRBJ1-2; V: TRBV5-4; CDR3: CASSLKDRPNYGYTF; DNA: TGTGCCAGCAGCCTCAAGGACAGGCCTAACTATGGCTACACCTTC
size: once; D: TRBD1; J: TRBJ2-7; V: TRBV5-1; CDR3: CASSLEGQANEQYF; DNA: TGCGCCAGCAGCTTGGAGGGACAGGCGAACGAGCAGTACTTC
size: NA; D: TRBD2; J: TRBJ2-1; V: TRBV19; CDR3: CASRRLAGDLGEQFF; DNA: TGTGCCAGTAGGCGACTAGCGGGAGACTTAGGTGAGCAGTTCTTC